This entry lists 26 T cell receptor beta chains sequenced from one sample in a study of blood T cell repertoires in COVID-19. Libraries were prepared by immunoSEQ multiplex PCR; TCRdb keeps only in-frame clonotypes and omits some of them. There are around 300,000 clones in the sample; about 87% occur only once, and less than 3% lies in the top ten. The sequencing sample was made of PBMCs or T cells enriched from blood (not recorded which). Receptors were obtained from a woman aged 50 to 65 who had recovered from COVID-19.

The chain has TRBV5-6 and TRBJ2-3, with D unclear. The V and J ends lost 1 base and 5 bases respectively, with 11 bases between them. Germline CDR1 is SGHDT and CDR2 is YYEEEE. This CDR3 has 14 residues. DNA for the CDR3: TGTGCCAGCAGCTTGCGTCCATCGGGAGATACGCAGTATTTT. Protein sequence: CASSLRPSGDTQYF.

J is TRBJ2-3 and V is TRBV6-1, with 13 positions matching TRBD2. The CDR3 is 17 residues long. Germline V gene lookup returns CDR1 MNHNS and CDR2 SASEGT. V shed 2 bases and J 2 bases; nucleotides not matched to a gene: 4. The CDR3 spells CASSEITSGRVTDTQYF. In nucleotides, the CDR3 is TGTGCCAGCAGTGAAATAACTAGCGGGAGGGTCACAGATACGCAGTATTTT.

The chain carries TRBV15 and TRBJ2-7, with 7 bases that match TRBD1. The trim removed 0 bases at V and 5 bases at J, leaving 7 bases unmatched. Germline V lookup: CDR1 LNHNV, CDR2 YYDKDF (reference sequence). This CDR3 contains 15 residues. This chain's CDR3 is CATSRDGQAPNEQYF. The CDR3 nucleotides are TGTGCCACCAGCAGAGATGGACAGGCGCCCAACGAGCAGTACTTC. The full variable domain, rest sourced from reference TRBV15 and TRBJ2-7, is DAMVIQNPRYQVTQFGKPVTLSCSQTLNHNVMYWYQQKSSQAPKLLFHYYDKDFNNEADTPDNFQSRRPNTSFCFLDIRSPGLGDTAMYLCATSRDGQAPNEQYFGPGTRLTVT.

The chain has TRBV4-3 and TRBJ1-4; D unclear. The length of the CDR3 is 15 residues. In germline, CDR1 is LGHNA, CDR2 YSLEER. V shed 0 bases and J shed 7 bases, with 12 bases lying between them. CDR3 protein: CASSQDRYTGEKLFF. In nucleotides, the CDR3 is TGCGCCAGCAGCCAAGACAGATACACGGGTGAAAAACTGTTTTTT.

The chain carries TRBV28 and TRBJ1-2; TRBD1 agrees at 9 bases. V gave up 4 bases and J gave up 7 bases; unmatched junction bases: 13. The germline CDR1 and CDR2 sequences are MDHEN and SYDVKM. This CDR3 is 16 amino acids long. CDR3 residues: CASSSGQGGPPGGYTF. The CDR3 coding sequence is TGTGCCAGCAGTTCGGGACAGGGAGGGCCTCCGGGTGGCTACACCTTC.

The chain carries TRBV7-9 and TRBJ2-3, with D possibly matching TRBD2 (6 bases). The CDR3 sequence is 13 residues long. The V end was cut by 5 bases, the J end by 3 bases, with 9 bases between. Germline lookup yields CDR1 SEHNR and CDR2 FQNEAQ (reference sequence). CDR3: CASSPGTTDTQYF. CDR3 DNA: TGTGCCAGCAGCCCCGGGACTACAGATACGCAGTATTTT.

The chain couples TRBV7-8 to TRBJ1-1; D not resolved. The CDR3 runs 13 residues. V was clipped by 6 bases and J by 1 base, with 9 bases between them. Germline V gene sequence: CDR1 SGHVS, CDR2 FQNEAQ. Here the CDR3 DNA reads TGTGCCAGCAGACCCGCGGGGAACACTGAAGCTTTCTTT. Residues: CASRPAGNTEAFF.

This sequence joins TRBV19 and TRBJ1-6; tentatively, D is TRBD1 (6 bases). Germline V lookup: CDR1 LNHDA, CDR2 SQIVND (reference sequence). There are 14 residues in the CDR3. Trimming shortened V by 10 bases and J by 8 bases, and 18 bases separated the two germline ends. The CDR3 DNA reads as TGTGCCACCAAAGAGGGGGTACTGTATTCACCCCTCCACTTT. Translated: CATKEGVLYSPLHF.

V usage is TRBV3-1 (or the pseudogene TRBV3-2) and J usage is TRBJ2-1; TRBD2 aligns across 12 bases. V trimming: 1 base; J trimming: 0 bases; junction bases outside the gene matches: 1. This CDR3 is built from 17 residues. Germline CDR1 and CDR2: LGHDT and YNNKEL (reference sequence). CDR3 amino acids: CASSQGLAGASYNEQFF. The CDR3 nucleotides read TGTGCCAGCAGCCAAGGACTAGCGGGAGCCTCCTACAATGAGCAGTTCTTC.

The chain employs TRBV21-1 and TRBJ2-1; the table's D call, TRBD2, was not checked against the DNA. TRBV21-1 is given as a pseudogene. The CDR3 contains 16 residues. The CDR3 DNA is TGTGCCAGCAGGAACAGGACTAGCGGGAGGTTGAATGAGCAGTTCTTC. Residues: CASRNRTSGRLNEQFF.

The chain employs TRBV11-3 and TRBJ2-1, with D maybe TRBD2 (6 bases). The CDR3 covers 16 residues. Looked up from germline, CDR1 is SGHNT and CDR2 is YENEEA. V was shortened by 1 base and J by 7 bases, with 17 bases between the two germline ends. This CDR3 reads CASSLATLAGSNEQFF. The CDR3, as DNA: TGTGCCAGCAGCTTAGCCACCCTCGCGGGATCTAATGAGCAGTTCTTC.

The chain has TRBV6-2 or TRBV6-3 and TRBJ1-5; TRBD1 might be the D (5 bases). CDR1 and CDR2 from the germline V gene are MNHEY and SVGEGT. This CDR3 has 15 amino acids. V dropped 3 bases and J dropped 6 bases, with 15 bases sitting between them. Here the CDR3 DNA reads TGTGCCAGCAGTTATTCACCAGGGATGGGTCAGCCCCAGCATTTT. It codes for CASSYSPGMGQPQHF.

This clone was counted a few times. The chain is built from TRBV7-2 and TRBJ1-6; the match to TRBD1 covers 7 bases. The CDR3 extends over 18 amino acids. Germline V gene data show CDR1 as SGHTA and CDR2 as FQGNSA. The V segment lost 1 base and the J segment 3 bases; nucleotides outside the gene matches: 9. The CDR3 sequence: CASSLDRGSRFYNSPLHF. DNA for the CDR3: TGTGCCAGCAGCTTAGACAGGGGAAGTCGGTTCTATAATTCACCCCTCCACTTT.

In its sample, this clone was seen a few times. The chain is built from TRBV10-3 and TRBJ2-1; TRBD2 agrees at 8 bases. The CDR3 has 14 amino acids. CDR1 and CDR2 (germline): ENHRY, SYGVKD. V trimming: 9 bases; J trimming: 2 bases; junction bases outside the gene matches: 6. The DNA for the CDR3 is TGTGCCATTCGGGAGGGCGAGGCCTACAATGAGCAGTTCTTC. This translates into CAIREGEAYNEQFF.

The chain carries TRBV7-2 and TRBJ2-1; 12 bases are a match to TRBD2. V was clipped by 3 bases and J by 6 bases; unmatched bases: 9. Germline loops: CDR1 SGHTA, CDR2 FQGNSA. There are 17 residues in the CDR3. This CDR3 is CASSFSPASGRGNEQFF. CDR3 sequence (DNA): TGTGCCAGCAGCTTTAGTCCTGCTAGCGGGAGGGGCAATGAGCAGTTCTTC.

The chain recombines TRBV6-1 with TRBJ1-5; a weak D match, TRBD1 (6 bases). The CDR3 sequence is 15 residues long. Germline V gene lookup returns CDR1 MNHNS and CDR2 SASEGT. The V and J ends lost 2 bases and 6 bases respectively, with 14 bases between them. Here the CDR3 reads CASSEWAGVFQPQHF. CDR3 sequence (DNA): TGTGCCAGCAGTGAATGGGCAGGGGTATTTCAGCCCCAGCATTTT.

This clone appeared once. The chain employs TRBV6-2 or TRBV6-3 and TRBJ2-1; TRBD2 is a possible D gene (6 bases). V dropped 2 bases and J dropped 7 bases, with 15 bases sitting between them. CDR3 size: 15 residues. Germline loops: CDR1 MNHEY, CDR2 SVGEGT. DNA of the CDR3: TGTGCCAGCAGTTACCTGGCGGGCGGGGCGAATGAGCAGTTCTTC. Translation gives CASSYLAGGANEQFF.

This clone was seen a single time. J is TRBJ1-4 and V is TRBV11-2; no definite D call. The length of the CDR3 is 14 residues. The germline V and J ends were trimmed by 0 bases and 10 bases, with 12 bases remaining between them. Per germline, CDR1 SGHAT and CDR2 FQNNGV. CDR3 sequence: CASSLEGSWGKLFF. The CDR3 DNA is TGTGCCAGCAGCTTAGAAGGGAGTTGGGGAAAACTGTTTTTT. The full variable domain, in which reference TRBV11-2 and TRBJ1-4 provide the parts outside the CDR3, is EAGVAQSPRYKIIEKRQSVAFWCNPISGHATLYWYQQILGQGPKLLIQFQNNGVVDDSQLPKDRFSAERLKGVDSTLKIQPAKLEDSAVYLCASSLEGSWGKLFFGSGTQLSVL.

Remarks on this clone: Other DNA sequences in the sample encode the same CDR3. The chain is built from TRBV27 and TRBJ1-2; unclear D gene. V lost 3 bases and J 1 base, leaving 6 bases between the germline ends. From germline, CDR1 is MNHEY and CDR2 SMNVEV (reference sequence). The CDR3 spans 13 residues. The CDR3 DNA reads TGTGCCAGCAGTTTCCGGGGTAACTATGGCTACACCTTC. Encoded protein: CASSFRGNYGYTF.

V gene TRBV28 combines with J gene TRBJ1-6; tentatively, D is TRBD1 (6 bases). Deletions cut 5 bases from V and 2 bases from J, with 13 bases between. The CDR3 is 16 amino acids. The germline gives CDR1 MDHEN, CDR2 SYDVKM. CDR3 region: CASSIIGGPYNSPLHF. As DNA, the CDR3 is TGTGCCAGCAGTATAATAGGGGGACCCTATAATTCACCCCTCCACTTT.

V is TRBV27 and J is TRBJ1-6; tentative D call: TRBD1 (5 bases). Trimming shortened V by 0 bases and J by 14 bases, and 17 bases separated the two germline ends. CDR1 MNHEY and CDR2 SMNVEV come from the germline V gene (reference sequence). The CDR3 runs 15 residues. This CDR3 is CASSLSRGRGEALHF. The CDR3 region has the DNA TGTGCCAGCAGTTTATCAAGGGGTCGGGGGGAGGCCCTCCACTTT.

This clone turned up a few times. The V and J genes are TRBV15 and TRBJ1-4; D not certain. Trimming removed 5 bases from V and 2 bases from J, with 9 bases in between. CDR3 length: 14 amino acids. Germline values: CDR1 LNHNV, CDR2 YYDKDF (reference sequence). DNA for the CDR3: TGTGCCACCAGCCCGCAGAAGACTAATGAAAAACTGTTTTTT. This gives the protein CATSPQKTNEKLFF.

This clone has just a few counts. The genes are TRBV5-4 and TRBJ1-1, with 8 bases aligning to TRBD1. Trimming took 3 bases from V and 2 from J; bases not matched to a gene: 6. Germline V gives CDR1 SGHNT, CDR2 YYREEE (reference sequence). The CDR3 length is 15 residues. This CDR3 is CASSSEDRANTEAFF. As DNA, the CDR3 is TGTGCCAGCAGCTCAGAGGACAGGGCAAACACTGAAGCTTTCTTT.

The chain carries TRBV28 and TRBJ2-7, with 7 bases lining up with TRBD1. The germline gives CDR1 MDHEN, CDR2 SYDVKM. Trimming took 7 bases from V and 4 from J; bases not matched to a gene: 7. CDR3 size: 13 residues. The CDR3, as DNA: TGTGCCAGCAACGCCGGGACAGCATACGAGCAGTACTTC. Translation: CASNAGTAYEQYF.

This clone was observed a few times. This chain links TRBV14 with TRBJ2-7, with no clear D. Germline CDR1 is SGHDN and CDR2 is FVKESK. The CDR3 consists of 11 residues. V lost 5 bases and J lost 6, with 8 bases in between. The CDR3: CASSSYSEQYF. In DNA, the CDR3 is TGTGCCAGCAGCTCCTACTCCGAGCAGTACTTC. Variable domain in full (rest from reference TRBV14 and TRBJ2-7): EAGVTQFPSHSVIEKGQTVTLRCDPISGHDNLYWYRRVMGKEIKFLLHFVKESKQDESGMPNNRFLAERTGGTYSTLKVQPAELEDSGVYFCASSSYSEQYFGPGTRLTVT.

The CDR3 loop reads CASSVVQGATGELFF. CDR3 coding DNA: TGTGCCAGCAGCGTGGTACAGGGGGCCACCGGGGAGCTGTTTTTT. The chain recombines TRBV9 with TRBJ2-2; 9 bases align to TRBD1. Germline lookup yields CDR1 SGDLS and CDR2 YYNGEE. The trim removed 2 bases at V and 4 bases at J, leaving 3 bases unmatched. This CDR3 comprises 15 residues.